The 2 T cell receptor beta chains presented below share a single source sample, sequenced in a study of cytomegalovirus exposure and HLA in healthy donors. Measured with immunoSEQ multiplex PCR; TCRdb has only the in-frame clones, and not every one. The table has some 170,000 clones, around 85% seen once. Specimen: PBMCs. The receptors here all came from a man between 25 and 39 years old in good health and CMV-seropositive.

The chain is built from TRBV16 and TRBJ2-3; 7 positions match TRBD1. The CDR3 covers 15 residues. J gave up 0 bases and V 4 bases, and 4 bases lay outside the gene matches. The germline V gene encodes CDR1 KGHSY and CDR2 FQNENV. The chain's CDR3 is CASSPPGQSTDTQYF. The CDR3 DNA reads TGTGCCAGCAGCCCACCGGGACAGAGCACAGATACGCAGTATTTT.

CDR3 protein: CASSLGTDNEQFF. CDR3 in DNA: TGCGCCAGCAGCCTTGGGACAGACAATGAGCAGTTCTTC. The gene calls are TRBV5-1 and TRBJ2-1; 7 nucleotides align to TRBD1. The CDR3 is made up of 13 amino acids. In germline, CDR1 is SGHRS, CDR2 YFSETQ. Trimming cost V 4 bases and J 5 bases; bases outside gene matches: 3.